The count of the clone carrying this T cell receptor beta chain is one. RNA in amounts of roughly 0.5 to 1 ug was reverse transcribed with random hexamers. One entry per CDR3 protein, called by TCRdb with MiXCR from the immunoSEQ multiplex PCR reads. The sample holds fewer than 350,000 distinct CDR3 sequences; 89% are singletons and the top ten take around 0.18%. Negative isolation was used for CD8+ and CD4+ T cells, and FACS enrichment was applied to TEMRA cells. The data were obtained in a study of CD8 T cells in Susac syndrome. The specimen sequenced was CD8+ T cells from PBMCs. The receptor comes from a human donor with multiple sclerosis.

CDR3 region: CASSQGGPRDLLGYTF. CDR3 nucleotide sequence: TGTGCCAGCAGCCAAGGAGGCCCTCGGGACTTACTAGGCTACACCTTC. The rearrangement uses TRBV4-2 and TRBJ1-2; possible D gene TRBD1, 5 bases. Per the germline V gene, CDR1 is LGHNA and CDR2 is YNFKEQ. The CDR3 extends over 16 amino acids. Trimming cost V 1 base and J 8 bases, with 20 bases left between them.